This T cell receptor beta chain was observed in a study of blood T cell repertoires in COVID-19. The wider study: From the United States, Italy and Spain came samples of acute and convalescent COVID-19. Nucleic acid was either cDNA or gDNA, and it came from T cells, B-cell-depleted T cells, or PBMCs.

Unmatched junction bases numbered 12, after V lost 6 bases and J lost 5 bases. Germline V gene data show CDR1 as MNHEY and CDR2 as SVGAGI. The CDR3 is made up of 15 amino acids. As handled by the study authors: By means of reference gene primer amplification, nucleated cell counts were estimated. Libraries were prepared by immunoSEQ multiplex PCR; TCRdb keeps only in-frame clonotypes and omits some of them. V, J and clone size are those of that table, while D and trimming were read from the DNA. The sample yields about 200,000 clones, roughly 80% seen once. Sequenced sample: peripheral blood. The clonotype originates from a woman of 80 years or more with acute or convalescent COVID-19. The chain joins TRBV6-5 to TRBJ2-7; 8 bases agree with TRBD2. CDR3 loop: CASRRAGLEVHEQYF. As DNA, the CDR3 is TGTGCCAGCAGACGAGCGGGACTAGAAGTACACGAGCAGTACTTC.